These 11 T cell receptor beta chains were sequenced from one sample in a study of cytomegalovirus exposure and HLA in healthy donors. The primer mix had 60 Vbeta and 13 Jbeta primers. Measured with immunoSEQ multiplex PCR; TCRdb has only the in-frame clones, and not every one. Of around 150,000 clones in the sample, roughly 80% are singletons; the top ten hold about 13%. Material: PBMCs. The receptor set was obtained from a woman aged 45-65 years in good health and CMV-seronegative.

The chain is built from TRBV7-8 and TRBJ1-2; D unclear. Germline CDR1 reads SGHVS; CDR2 reads FQNEAQ. V was clipped by 7 bases and J by 5 bases, with 23 bases between them. This CDR3 spans 16 amino acids. The CDR3 loop reads CASTPVTQQILYGYTF. The CDR3 nucleotides read TGTGCCAGCACCCCCGTTACCCAACAGATCCTTTATGGCTACACCTTC.

The chain recombines TRBV9 with TRBJ1-2; 9 bases match TRBD1. There are 14 residues in the CDR3. From germline, CDR1 is SGDLS and CDR2 YYNGEE. V trimming: 0 bases; J trimming: 5 bases; junction bases outside the gene matches: 2. The CDR3 DNA follows: TGTGCCAGCAGCGTAGACGGGACAGGGTATGGCTACACCTTC. Its protein is CASSVDGTGYGYTF.

The chain couples TRBV30 to TRBJ2-1; D is unclear. The CDR3 has 12 residues. CDR1 is GTSNPN and CDR2 is SVGIG in the germline V gene (reference sequence). The germline V and J ends were trimmed by 2 bases and 4 bases, with 6 bases remaining between them. The CDR3 nucleotides read TGTGCCTGGAGTTATAGATACAATGAGCAGTTCTTC. This sequence encodes CAWSYRYNEQFF.

The chain combines TRBV5-4 with TRBJ1-2, with TRBD1 matching over 10 bases. Germline V gene data show CDR1 as SGHNT and CDR2 as YYREEE (reference sequence). The CDR3 is made up of 18 amino acids. V trimming: 4 bases; J trimming: 2 bases; junction bases outside the gene matches: 14. CDR3 in DNA: TGTGCCAGCAGCACCCGGGACAGGGGTGTAACCGAGAACTATGGCTACACCTTC. As protein: CASSTRDRGVTENYGYTF.

The V and J genes are TRBV7-2 and TRBJ1-3; D not resolved. Trimming took off 2 bases at V and 0 bases at J, with 8 bases between the two ends. Germline V gives CDR1 SGHTA, CDR2 FQGNSA. There are 15 residues in the CDR3. CDR3 amino acids: CASSLNSGSGNTIYF. The CDR3 DNA reads as TGTGCCAGCAGCTTAAATTCAGGCTCTGGAAACACCATATATTTT.

The chain joins TRBV6-5 to TRBJ2-5; D is possibly TRBD1 (6 bases). The CDR3 contains 15 residues. Germline V gene sequence: CDR1 MNHEY, CDR2 SVGAGI. V was trimmed by 4 bases and J by 2 bases, leaving 14 bases between them. CDR3 sequence reads: CASSSFRGKQETQYF. CDR3 DNA sequence: TGTGCCAGCAGTTCCTTCAGGGGTAAACAAGAGACCCAGTACTTC.

This sequence joins TRBV2 and TRBJ1-2; 7 bases fit TRBD1. This CDR3 has 14 amino acids. J lost 5 bases, V lost 4 bases, and 7 bases had no gene match. Germline values: CDR1 SNHLY, CDR2 FYNNEI. In DNA, the CDR3 is TGTGCCAGCAGTGGACAGGGAGTACGGTATGGCTACACCTTC. Protein: CASSGQGVRYGYTF.

This sequence joins TRBV6-1 and TRBJ2-7; 10 nucleotides agree with TRBD1. V dropped 7 bases and J dropped 2; count of bases not matched to a gene: 5. Germline V gene lookup returns CDR1 MNHNS and CDR2 SASEGT. This CDR3 is 14 amino acids long. The CDR3 region is CASMPGTGAYEQYF. The CDR3 DNA sequence: TGTGCCAGCATGCCCGGGACAGGGGCCTACGAGCAGTACTTC.

The sample holds one count of this clone. One end of the junction is discordant with germline, which a read error may explain. The chain joins TRBV7-9 to TRBJ2-1, with D possibly matching TRBD1 (5 bases). The germline V gene encodes CDR1 SEHNR and CDR2 FQNEAQ (reference sequence). The CDR3 length is 12 residues. The CDR3 loop is CSSSLTGLELFF. The CDR3, as DNA: TGTTCCAGCAGCCTCACAGGCCTCGAGCTCTTCTTC.

This clone was observed a handful of times. This chain links TRBV18 with TRBJ1-1, with 7 positions matching TRBD1. Germline CDR1 reads KGHSH; CDR2 reads LQKENI. J lost 1 base, V lost 3 bases, and 11 bases had no gene match. This CDR3 has 17 amino acids. This CDR3 is CASSPGSQGLSNTEAFF. The CDR3, as DNA: TGTGCCAGCTCACCGGGGTCACAGGGGCTATCGAACACTGAAGCTTTCTTT. Combining the CDR3 with reference TRBV18 and TRBJ1-1 gives the whole variable domain NAGVMQNPRHLVRRRGQEARLRCSPMKGHSHVYWYRQLPEEGLKFMVYLQKENIIDESGMPKERFSAEFPKEGPSILRIQQVVRGDSAAYFCASSPGSQGLSNTEAFFGQGTRLTVV.

This sequence joins TRBV28 and TRBJ2-3, with 9 bases matching TRBD2. The V gene's germline CDR1 is MDHEN and CDR2 SYDVKM. CDR3 length equals 16 residues. V was pared by 4 bases and J by 2 bases, with 7 bases of the junction left unmatched. As DNA, the CDR3 is TGTGCCAGCAGTTCCAAAGCGGGAGGCCTCACAGATACGCAGTATTTT. Protein: CASSSKAGGLTDTQYF.